This T cell receptor beta chain originates from a study of vaccination and CD4 T cells after COVID-19. Background on the study: For post-vaccine samples, collection took place a median approximately 72 days after dose two, ranging from 14 to 241.

Oncomine TCR Beta short-read sequencing was applied to DNA from cultured CD4+ T cells. Genomic DNA was drawn out of CD4+ T cells grown in culture. TCRdb analysed the PCR reads with MiXCR anew, one entry per CDR3 protein. The data show about 18,000 distinct CDR3 sequences, roughly 49% seen once. The CDR3 extends over 14 amino acids. Germline V gives CDR1 LNHNV, CDR2 YYDKDF (reference sequence). The V gene lost 4 bases and the J gene lost 6 bases, with 14 bases spanning the gap. Treatment denoted: roughly 11-day PBMC culture with coronavirus spike peptide pools or control peptides (ViraFEST assay). As to this clonotype: The target antigen is unknown.

The receptor was isolated from a human donor who had recovered from COVID-19. V and J are TRBV15 and TRBJ2-3, with D possibly TRBD2 on 5 matching bases. This sample comprised CD4+ T cells from blood, cultured in vitro, obtained before SARS-CoV-2 vaccination. The CDR3 protein is CATSKEGRRDTQYF. CDR3 DNA sequence: TGTGCCACCAGCAAAGAGGGTAGGAGGGATACGCAGTATTTT.